These 16 T cell receptor beta chains came from one sample sequenced in a study of tumor-infiltrating lymphocytes in oesophageal squamous cell carcinoma. TCRdb re-derived calls from the PCR reads in MiXCR, one entry per CDR3 protein. The profile shows over 13,000 distinct CDR3 sequences, around 48% of them singletons. Material for sequencing was esophageal tumor tissue. Receptor source: a male donor with esophageal squamous cell carcinoma.

The sample holds a few counts of this clonotype. J is TRBJ2-5 and V is TRBV7-2, with 8 bases lining up with TRBD2. The DNA end favors TRBJ2-1, so the J call may be wrong. The germline CDR1 and CDR2 sequences are SGHTA and FQGNSA. There are 14 residues in the CDR3. CDR3 bases: TGTGCCAGCAGCCCCTTTAGGCGGGAGGTGGAGCAGTTCTTC. This gives the protein CASSPFRREVEQFF.

The rearrangement joins TRBV7-4 to TRBJ2-1; D call uncertain. Looked up from germline, CDR1 is SGHVT and CDR2 is SQSDAQ. V lost 5 bases and J 3 bases, leaving 17 bases between the germline ends. This CDR3 is built from 16 residues. CDR3: CASSKSGRFLYNEQFF. In DNA form, the CDR3 reads TGTGCCAGCAGCAAAAGTGGGCGGTTTCTCTACAATGAGCAGTTCTTC.

This clonotype was detected once. The V gene is TRBV12-3 or TRBV12-4, the J gene TRBJ2-3; D gene ambiguous. The J call is doubtful: the DNA matches TRBJ2-7 better. The CDR3 consists of 15 residues. CDR3 amino acids: CASSLAVTASDTQYF. For the CDR3, the DNA is TGTGCCAGCAGTTTAGCGGTCACTGCTTCTGATACGCAGTACTTC.

This clonotype was seen a few times. The CDR3 sequence: CASSRGASTDTQYF. The CDR3 DNA reads as TGTGCCAGTTCCCGCGGGGCTAGCACAGATACGCAGTATTTT. The V and J genes are TRBV7-2 and TRBJ2-3; tentative D call: TRBD2 (6 bases). Germline V gives CDR1 SGHTA, CDR2 FQGNSA. The V end lost 9 bases, the J end lost 0 bases, and 13 bases lay between the germline ends. The CDR3 totals 14 residues.

This rearrangement joins TRBV28 to TRBJ2-1, with 7 bases that match TRBD1. TRBJ2-7 matches the DNA end more closely, so the J call is doubtful. CDR3 length equals 13 residues. Germline values: CDR1 MDHEN, CDR2 SYDVKM. The CDR3 sequence: CASRRGGAYEQYF. The DNA of the CDR3 is TGTGCCAGTCGTAGAGGGGGCGCCTACGAGCAGTACTTC.

Here the CDR3 reads CASSLIPAYNEQFF. The CDR3 coding sequence is TGTGCCAGCAGCTTAATTCCAGCCTACAATGAGCAGTTCTTC. This chain uses TRBV7-2 with TRBJ2-7; unclear D gene. Matching the DNA end better, TRBJ2-1 makes the J call doubtful. Per the germline V gene, CDR1 is SGHTA and CDR2 is FQGNSA. The CDR3 has 14 residues.

This chain uses TRBV7-4 with TRBJ2-7; 7 bases are a match to TRBD1. This CDR3 is built from 17 residues. Germline lookup yields CDR1 SGHVT and CDR2 SQSDAQ. Trimming cost V 4 bases and J 5 bases; bases outside gene matches: 17. CDR3 region: CASSSGGGSAGSHEQYF. The CDR3, as DNA: TGTGCCAGCAGCTCAGGGGGTGGCAGCGCAGGGTCCCACGAGCAGTACTTC.

The genes are TRBV6-8 and TRBJ2-2; D call uncertain. The CDR3 runs 15 residues. Germline-derived CDR1 and CDR2 are MNHGY and SAAAGT. V shed 4 bases and J shed 1 base, with 10 bases lying between them. CDR3 amino acids: CASSSNGVNTGELFF. Here the CDR3 DNA reads TGTGCCAGCAGTTCTAACGGAGTGAACACCGGGGAGCTGTTTTTT.

The chain has TRBV10-2 and TRBJ2-5; D is ambiguous. The J call may be faulty, since TRBJ2-2 better matches the DNA end. Per the germline V gene, CDR1 is WSHSY and CDR2 is SAAADI. This CDR3 is built from 12 residues. DNA of the CDR3: TGCGCCACCTTGACGCTGCCCGGGGAGCTGTTTTTT. Its translation: CATLTLPGELFF.

The chain employs TRBV7-6 and TRBJ2-5; D is unclear. Trimming removed 0 bases from V and 1 base from J, with 3 bases in between. Per the germline V gene, CDR1 is SGHVS and CDR2 is FNYEAQ. The CDR3 length is 13 residues. The CDR3 bases are TGTGCCAGCAGCTTAGCGGTCCAAGAGACCCAGTACTTC. This gives the protein CASSLAVQETQYF.

The chain recombines TRBV28 with TRBJ1-4; possibly TRBD1 for D (5 bases). CDR1 MDHEN and CDR2 SYDVKM come from the germline V gene. CDR3 length: 16 amino acids. V lost 5 bases, J lost 11 bases, and 24 bases lay in between. The CDR3, as DNA: TGTGCCAGCAGTAACACGGACATTGGTGGGAAGGATAAACTGTTTTTT. Its translation: CASSNTDIGGKDKLFF. The full variable domain, its missing parts supplied by reference TRBV28 and TRBJ1-4, is DVKVTQSSRYLVKRTGEKVFLECVQDMDHENMFWYRQDPGLGLRLIYFSYDVKMKEKGDIPEGYSVSREKKERFSLILESASTNQTSMYLCASSNTDIGGKDKLFFGSGTQLSVL.

The chain carries TRBV10-3 and TRBJ2-3; 7 bases fit TRBD2. Unmatched junction bases numbered 9, after V lost 0 bases and J lost 6 bases. The V gene's germline CDR1 is ENHRY and CDR2 SYGVKD. The CDR3 extends over 16 amino acids. CDR3 DNA sequence: TGTGCCATCAGTGAGTCAGGACTAGTGGCCTCGGATACGCAGTATTTT. Protein: CAISESGLVASDTQYF.

This clonotype was counted once. The V call is TRBV19, the J call TRBJ1-1; no clear D gene. Per the germline V gene, CDR1 is LNHDA and CDR2 is SQIVND (reference sequence). Trimming removed 1 base from V and 10 bases from J, with 10 bases in between. This CDR3 comprises 12 residues. The DNA of the CDR3 is TGTGCCAGTAGTATAGGGGTGGGAAGAGCTTTCTTT. This sequence encodes CASSIGVGRAFF. The whole variable domain, remainder taken from reference TRBV19 and TRBJ1-1, is DGGITQSPKYLFRKEGQNVTLSCEQNLNHDAMYWYRQDPGQGLRLIYYSQIVNDFQKGDIAEGYSVSREKKESFPLTVTSAQKNPTAFYLCASSIGVGRAFFGQGTRLTVV.

This clonotype was counted many times. The chain couples TRBV11-2 to TRBJ1-2; TRBD1 aligns across 8 bases. Germline CDR1 and CDR2: SGHAT and FQNNGV. V lost 6 bases to trimming and J lost 6 bases; unmatched junction nucleotides: 6. The CDR3 consists of 13 residues. CDR3 bases: TGTGCCAGCAGTCCTGGACAGGGCGATGGCTACACCTTC. Amino acids: CASSPGQGDGYTF.

The CDR3 here is CASSPDGHQETQYF. Here the CDR3 DNA reads TGTGCCAGCAGCCCGGACGGACACCAAGAGACCCAGTACTTC. The gene calls are TRBV6-1 and TRBJ2-3, with unresolved D. The end of the DNA fits TRBJ2-5 better, so the J call may be wrong. In germline, CDR1 is MNHNS, CDR2 SASEGT. This CDR3 spans 14 amino acids.

In its sample, this clonotype was seen a few times. This chain links TRBV7-9 with TRBJ2-5, with TRBD2 identical over 7 bases. The tail of the sequence fits TRBJ2-1 better, so the J call may be wrong. This CDR3 is built from 15 residues. Germline values: CDR1 SEHNR, CDR2 FQNEAQ (reference sequence). In nucleotides, the CDR3 is TGTGCCAGCAGCTCGTCTAGACTGGGGGGGAATGAGCAGTTCTTC. Its protein product is CASSSSRLGGNEQFF.